Detailed here is one T cell receptor beta chain. In the study's own analysis: Using reference gene primer amplification, nucleated cell counts were estimated. This table comes from immunoSEQ multiplex PCR, and its TCRdb copy is limited to in-frame clones, with some not included. V, J and clone size are those of that table, while D and trimming were read from the DNA. This sample has about 260,000 clones, with about nine tenths found just once. This record comes from a study of blood T cell repertoires in COVID-19. Looking at the study overall: Acute and convalescent COVID-19 specimens originated in the United States, Italy and Spain. From T cells, B-cell-depleted T cells, or PBMCs came the material, which was cDNA or gDNA.

V lost 5 bases to trimming and J lost 0 bases, with 16 bases between them. The CDR3 extends over 16 amino acids. CDR1 is SGHAT, CDR2 FQNNGV, per germline. V usage is TRBV11-2 and J usage is TRBJ1-1; tentatively, D is TRBD1 (5 bases). The receptor was derived from a woman in her thirties or forties who had recovered from COVID-19. Sequencing was carried out using peripheral blood. CDR3 residues: CASSQRGGRMNTEAFF. CDR3 bases: TGTGCCAGCAGCCAACGGGGGGGGAGAATGAACACTGAAGCTTTCTTT.